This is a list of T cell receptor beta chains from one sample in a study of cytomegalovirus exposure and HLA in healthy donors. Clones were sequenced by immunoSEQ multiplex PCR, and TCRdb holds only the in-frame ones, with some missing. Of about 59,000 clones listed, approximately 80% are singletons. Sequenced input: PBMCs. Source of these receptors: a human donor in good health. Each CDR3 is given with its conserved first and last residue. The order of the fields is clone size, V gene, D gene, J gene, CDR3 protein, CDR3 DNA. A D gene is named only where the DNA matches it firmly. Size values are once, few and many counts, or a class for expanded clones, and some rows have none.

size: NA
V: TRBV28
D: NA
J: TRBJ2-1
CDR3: CASSRPGSSYNEQFF
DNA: TGTGCCAGCAGTCGTCCGGGTAGCTCCTACAATGAGCAGTTCTTC

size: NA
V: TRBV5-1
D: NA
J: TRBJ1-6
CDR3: CASSLAGVSYNSPLHF
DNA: TGCGCCAGCAGCTTGGCCGGGGTTAGCTATAATTCACCCCTCCACTTT

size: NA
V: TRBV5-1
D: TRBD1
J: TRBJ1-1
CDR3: CASSLRQGSTEAFF
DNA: TGCGCCAGCAGCCTGCGACAGGGGAGCACTGAAGCTTTCTTT

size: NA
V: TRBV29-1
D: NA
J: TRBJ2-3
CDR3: CSVMTGEGDTQYF
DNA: TGCAGCGTCATGACAGGTGAAGGGGATACGCAGTATTTT

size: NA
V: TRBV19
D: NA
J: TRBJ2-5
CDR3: CASSRGVGFEETQYF
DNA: TGTGCCAGTAGTAGGGGCGTAGGGTTCGAAGAGACCCAGTACTTC

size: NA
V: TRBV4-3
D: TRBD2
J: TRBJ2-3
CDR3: CASSRISSGVQASTDTQYF
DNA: TGCGCCAGCAGCCGCATATCTAGCGGGGTCCAAGCTAGCACAGATACGCAGTATTTT

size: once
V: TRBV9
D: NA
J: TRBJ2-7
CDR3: CASSVGRGTYEQYF
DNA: TGTGCCAGCAGCGTAGGTCGGGGAACCTACGAGCAGTACTTC

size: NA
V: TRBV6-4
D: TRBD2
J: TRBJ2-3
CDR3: CASSAGGGTDTQYF
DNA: TGTGCCAGCAGCGCCGGGGGGGGGACAGATACGCAGTATTTT

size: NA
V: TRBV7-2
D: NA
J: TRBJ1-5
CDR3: CASSLEGGWGNQPQHF
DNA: TGTGCCAGCAGCTTAGAGGGGGGGTGGGGTAATCAGCCCCAGCATTTT

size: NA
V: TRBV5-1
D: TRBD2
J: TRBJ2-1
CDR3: CASSLDGTSVFEQFF
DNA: TGCGCCAGCAGCTTGGACGGGACTAGCGTATTTGAGCAGTTCTTC

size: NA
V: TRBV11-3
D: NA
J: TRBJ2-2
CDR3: CASRADGELFF
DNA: TGTGCCAGCAGGGCGGACGGGGAGCTGTTTTTT

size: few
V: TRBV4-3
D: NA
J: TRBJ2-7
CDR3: CASSPLNGFYEQYF
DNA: TGCGCCAGCAGCCCGCTCAACGGGTTCTACGAGCAGTACTTC

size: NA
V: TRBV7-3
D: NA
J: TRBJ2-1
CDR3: CASSPDGSMGYNEQFF
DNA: TGTGCCAGCAGCCCGGACGGGAGTATGGGATACAATGAGCAGTTCTTC

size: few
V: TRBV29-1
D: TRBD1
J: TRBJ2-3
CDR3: CSAREWDSLSTDTQYF
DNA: TGCAGCGCCCGGGAATGGGACAGCCTTAGCACAGATACGCAGTATTTT

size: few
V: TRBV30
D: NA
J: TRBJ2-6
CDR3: CAWEPGANVLTF
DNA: TGTGCCTGGGAGCCTGGGGCCAACGTCCTGACTTTC

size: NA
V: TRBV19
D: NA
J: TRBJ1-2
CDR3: CASSVQGDYGYTF
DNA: TGTGCCAGTAGTGTACAGGGCGACTATGGCTACACCTTC

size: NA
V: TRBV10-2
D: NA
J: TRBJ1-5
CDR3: CASKGTRGNQPQHF
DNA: TGCGCCAGCAAAGGGACAAGGGGGAATCAGCCCCAGCATTTT

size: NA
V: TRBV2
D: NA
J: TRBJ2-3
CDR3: CASSWAGADTQYF
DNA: TGTGCCAGCTCGTGGGCAGGGGCAGATACGCAGTATTTT

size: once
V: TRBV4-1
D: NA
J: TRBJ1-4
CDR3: CASSQLQGGRNEKLFF
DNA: TGCGCCAGCAGCCAATTACAGGGAGGGAGGAATGAAAAACTGTTTTTT

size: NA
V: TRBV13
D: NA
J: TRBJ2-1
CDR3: CASSRNLQIEQFF
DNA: TGTGCCAGCAGCCGTAATTTGCAGATTGAGCAGTTCTTC